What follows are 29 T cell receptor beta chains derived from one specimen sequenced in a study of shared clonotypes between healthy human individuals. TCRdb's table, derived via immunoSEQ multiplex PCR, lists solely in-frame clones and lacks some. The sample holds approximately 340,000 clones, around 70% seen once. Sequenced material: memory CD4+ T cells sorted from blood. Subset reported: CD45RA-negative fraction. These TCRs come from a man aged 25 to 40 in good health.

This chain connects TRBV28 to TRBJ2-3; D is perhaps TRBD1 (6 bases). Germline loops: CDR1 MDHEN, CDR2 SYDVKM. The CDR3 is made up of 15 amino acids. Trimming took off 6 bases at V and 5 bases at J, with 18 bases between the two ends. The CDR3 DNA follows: TGTGCCAGCAGCTGGGGGCAGGGTGGTCGAGATACGCAGTATTTT. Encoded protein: CASSWGQGGRDTQYF.

CDR3 residues: CASSLLGLAGQETQYF. DNA of the CDR3: TGTGCCAGCAGTTTACTGGGACTAGCGGGACAAGAGACCCAGTACTTC. V gene TRBV27 combines with J gene TRBJ2-5; 13 bases are a match to TRBD2. CDR3 length equals 16 residues. Trimming took 2 bases from V and 2 from J; bases not matched to a gene: 2. Germline V CDR1 and CDR2: MNHEY, SMNVEV (reference sequence).

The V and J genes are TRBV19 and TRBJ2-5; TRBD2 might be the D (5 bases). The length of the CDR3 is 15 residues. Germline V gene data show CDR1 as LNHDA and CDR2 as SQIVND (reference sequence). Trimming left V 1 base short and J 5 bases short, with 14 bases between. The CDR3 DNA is TGTGCCAGTAGTATAGTGGGCCCAGGCGGGGAGACCCAGTACTTC. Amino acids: CASSIVGPGGETQYF. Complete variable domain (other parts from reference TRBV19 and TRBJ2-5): DGGITQSPKYLFRKEGQNVTLSCEQNLNHDAMYWYRQDPGQGLRLIYYSQIVNDFQKGDIAEGYSVSREKKESFPLTVTSAQKNPTAFYLCASSIVGPGGETQYFGPGTRLLVL.

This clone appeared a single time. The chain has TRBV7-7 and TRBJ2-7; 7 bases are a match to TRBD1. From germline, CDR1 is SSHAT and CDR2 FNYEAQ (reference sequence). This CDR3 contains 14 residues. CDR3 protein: CAIQARQGKYEQYF. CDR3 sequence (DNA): TGTGCTATCCAAGCGAGACAGGGAAAGTACGAGCAGTACTTC.

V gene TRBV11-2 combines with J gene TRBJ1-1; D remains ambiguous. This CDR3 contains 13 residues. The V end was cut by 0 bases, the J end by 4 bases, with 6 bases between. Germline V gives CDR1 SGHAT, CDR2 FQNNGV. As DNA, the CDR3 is TGTGCCAGCAGCTTAGAGTGGAGCACTGAAGCTTTCTTT. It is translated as CASSLEWSTEAFF.

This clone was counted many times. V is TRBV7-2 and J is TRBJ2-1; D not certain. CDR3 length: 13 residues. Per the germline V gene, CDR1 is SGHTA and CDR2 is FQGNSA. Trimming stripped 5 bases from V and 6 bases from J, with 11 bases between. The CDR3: CASSPQRPNEQFF. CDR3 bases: TGTGCCAGCAGCCCCCAGAGACCCAATGAGCAGTTCTTC.

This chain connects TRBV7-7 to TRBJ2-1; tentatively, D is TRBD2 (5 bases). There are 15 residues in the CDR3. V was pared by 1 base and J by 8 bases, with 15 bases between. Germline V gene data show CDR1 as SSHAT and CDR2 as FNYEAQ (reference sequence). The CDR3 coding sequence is TGTGCCAGCAGCTTAGAGGCGGGCTCCGGCTATGAGCAGTTCTTC. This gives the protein CASSLEAGSGYEQFF.

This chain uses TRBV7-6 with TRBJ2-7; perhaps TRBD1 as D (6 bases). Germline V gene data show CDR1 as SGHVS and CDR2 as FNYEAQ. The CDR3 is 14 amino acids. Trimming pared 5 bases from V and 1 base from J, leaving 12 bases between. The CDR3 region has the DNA TGTGCCAGCAGCCCACAGGGTGAGTCCTACGAGCAGTACTTC. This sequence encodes CASSPQGESYEQYF.

This CDR3 is CASSPYETQYF. DNA for the CDR3: TGTGCCAGCAGCCCCTACGAGACCCAGTACTTC. V usage is TRBV11-2 and J usage is TRBJ2-5; no clear D. Germline-derived CDR1 and CDR2 are SGHAT and FQNNGV. Trimming stripped 5 bases from V and 5 bases from J, with 6 bases between. This CDR3 has 11 amino acids. The full variable domain, its missing parts supplied by reference TRBV11-2 and TRBJ2-5, is EAGVAQSPRYKIIEKRQSVAFWCNPISGHATLYWYQQILGQGPKLLIQFQNNGVVDDSQLPKDRFSAERLKGVDSTLKIQPAKLEDSAVYLCASSPYETQYFGPGTRLLVL.

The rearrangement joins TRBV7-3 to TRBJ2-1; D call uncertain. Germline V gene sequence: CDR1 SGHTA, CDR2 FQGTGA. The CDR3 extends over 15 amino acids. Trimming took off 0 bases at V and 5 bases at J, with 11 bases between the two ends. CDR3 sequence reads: CASSLTGGKNNEQFF. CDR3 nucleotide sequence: TGTGCCAGCAGCTTAACCGGTGGTAAAAACAATGAGCAGTTCTTC. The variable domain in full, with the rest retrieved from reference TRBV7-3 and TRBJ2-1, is GAGVSQTPSNKVTEKGKYVELRCDPISGHTALYWYRQSLGQGPEFLIYFQGTGAADDSGLPNDRFFAVRPEGSVSTLKIQRTERGDSAVYLCASSLTGGKNNEQFFGPGTRLTVL.

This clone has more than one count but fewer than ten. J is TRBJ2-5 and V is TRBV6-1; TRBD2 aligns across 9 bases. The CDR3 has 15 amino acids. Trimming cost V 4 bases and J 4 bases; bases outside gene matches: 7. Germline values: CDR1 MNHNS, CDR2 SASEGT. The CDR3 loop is CASSARLAAGETQYF. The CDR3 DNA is TGTGCCAGCAGTGCCCGACTAGCGGCCGGAGAGACCCAGTACTTC.

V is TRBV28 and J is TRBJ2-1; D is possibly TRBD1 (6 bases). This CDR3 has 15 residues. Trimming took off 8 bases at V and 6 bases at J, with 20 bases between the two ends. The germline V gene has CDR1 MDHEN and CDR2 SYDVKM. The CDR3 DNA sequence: TGTGCCAGCTACTCGGGACACCAAACCCCCAATGAGCAGTTCTTC. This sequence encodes CASYSGHQTPNEQFF.

CDR3 coding DNA: TGCAGCGTTGATAGGGGGATAGATACGCAGTATTTT. It is translated as CSVDRGIDTQYF. The chain links TRBV29-1 to TRBJ2-3; D is possibly TRBD1 (6 bases). Between the trimmed V and J ends, which lost 3 bases and 5 bases, there was a span of 9 bases. Germline values: CDR1 SQVTM, CDR2 ANQGSEA. The CDR3 contains 12 residues.

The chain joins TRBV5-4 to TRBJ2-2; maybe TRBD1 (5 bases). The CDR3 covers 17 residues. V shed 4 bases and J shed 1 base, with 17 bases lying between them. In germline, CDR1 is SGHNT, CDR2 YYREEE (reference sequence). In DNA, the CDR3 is TGTGCCAGCAGCGCGTCCCTGGCCGACAGGAACACCGGGGAGCTGTTTTTT. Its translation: CASSASLADRNTGELFF.

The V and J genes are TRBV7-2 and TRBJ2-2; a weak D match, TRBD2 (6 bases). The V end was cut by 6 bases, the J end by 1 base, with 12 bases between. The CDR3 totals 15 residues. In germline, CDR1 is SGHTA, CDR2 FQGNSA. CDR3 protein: CASRLASGNTGELFF. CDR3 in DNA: TGTGCCAGCAGACTAGCCAGCGGGAACACCGGGGAGCTGTTTTTT.

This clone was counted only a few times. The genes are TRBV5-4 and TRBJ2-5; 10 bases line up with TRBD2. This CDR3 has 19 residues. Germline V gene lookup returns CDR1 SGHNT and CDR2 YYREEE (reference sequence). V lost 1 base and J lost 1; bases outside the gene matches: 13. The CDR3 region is CASSLTVTRRLAGQETQYF. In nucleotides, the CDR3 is TGTGCCAGCAGCTTGACTGTTACTAGAAGACTAGCGGGCCAAGAGACCCAGTACTTC.

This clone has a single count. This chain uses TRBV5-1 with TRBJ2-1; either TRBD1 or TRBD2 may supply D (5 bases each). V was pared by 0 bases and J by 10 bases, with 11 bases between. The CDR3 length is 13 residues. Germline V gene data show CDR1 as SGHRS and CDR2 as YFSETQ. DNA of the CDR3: TGCGCCAGCAGCTTGGCCACGGGGCCGGAGCAGTTCTTC. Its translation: CASSLATGPEQFF.

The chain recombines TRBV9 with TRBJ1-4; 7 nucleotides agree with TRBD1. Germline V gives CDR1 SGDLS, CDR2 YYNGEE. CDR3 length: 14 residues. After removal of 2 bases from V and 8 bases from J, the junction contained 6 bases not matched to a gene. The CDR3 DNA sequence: TGTGCCAGCAGCGTCGGGACAGATCGGGAAAAACTGTTTTTT. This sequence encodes CASSVGTDREKLFF.

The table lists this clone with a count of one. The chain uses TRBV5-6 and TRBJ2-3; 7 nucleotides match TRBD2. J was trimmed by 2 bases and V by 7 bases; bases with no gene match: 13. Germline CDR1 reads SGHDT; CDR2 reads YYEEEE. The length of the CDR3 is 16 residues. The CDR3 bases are TGTGCCAGCTCGTCGGAGGCTAGCGGTTTCACAGATACGCAGTATTTT. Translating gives CASSSEASGFTDTQYF. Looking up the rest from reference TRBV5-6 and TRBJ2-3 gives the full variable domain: DAGVTQSPTHLIKTRGQQVTLRCSPKSGHDTVSWYQQALGQGPQFIFQYYEEEERQRGNFPDRFSGHQFPNYSSELNVNALLLGDSALYLCASSSEASGFTDTQYFGPGTRLTVL.

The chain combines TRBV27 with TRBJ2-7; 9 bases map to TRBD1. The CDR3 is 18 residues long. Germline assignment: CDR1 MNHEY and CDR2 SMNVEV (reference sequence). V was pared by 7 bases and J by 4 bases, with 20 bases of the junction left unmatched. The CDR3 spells CASTAPQHYRGRFYEQYF. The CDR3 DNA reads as TGTGCCAGCACCGCCCCCCAACATTACAGGGGGCGCTTTTACGAGCAGTACTTC.

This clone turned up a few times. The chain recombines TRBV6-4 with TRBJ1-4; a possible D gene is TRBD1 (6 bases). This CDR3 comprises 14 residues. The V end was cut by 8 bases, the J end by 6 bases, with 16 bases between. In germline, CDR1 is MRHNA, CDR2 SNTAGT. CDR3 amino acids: CASGDIIFHEKLFF. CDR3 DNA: TGTGCCAGCGGGGACATTATTTTTCATGAAAAACTGTTTTTT.

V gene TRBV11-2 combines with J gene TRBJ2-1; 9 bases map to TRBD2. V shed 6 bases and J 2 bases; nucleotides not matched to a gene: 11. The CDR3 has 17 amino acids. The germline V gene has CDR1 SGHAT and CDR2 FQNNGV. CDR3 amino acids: CASRSIRASGAYNEQFF. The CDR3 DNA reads TGTGCCAGCAGATCTATTAGGGCTAGCGGGGCCTACAATGAGCAGTTCTTC.

The CDR3 DNA follows: TGTGCCAGCTCACCTACGACAGGGCGGGACGGGGAGCTGTTTTTT. Encoded protein: CASSPTTGRDGELFF. The chain employs TRBV18 and TRBJ2-2, with D perhaps matching TRBD1 (7 bases). This CDR3 contains 15 residues. Deletions cut 3 bases from V and 7 bases from J, with 15 bases between. The germline gives CDR1 KGHSH, CDR2 LQKENI.

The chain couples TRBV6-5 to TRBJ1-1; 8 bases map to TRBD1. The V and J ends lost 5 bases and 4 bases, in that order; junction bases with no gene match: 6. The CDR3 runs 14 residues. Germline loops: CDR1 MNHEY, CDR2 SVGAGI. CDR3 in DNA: TGTGCCAGCAGTCCCGCAGGACAGGGCACTGAAGCTTTCTTT. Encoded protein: CASSPAGQGTEAFF.

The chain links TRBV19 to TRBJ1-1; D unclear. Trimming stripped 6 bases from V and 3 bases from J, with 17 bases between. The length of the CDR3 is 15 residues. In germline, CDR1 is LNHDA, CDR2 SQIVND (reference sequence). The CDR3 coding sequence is TGTGCCAGTAGAATCGGAAAAAACCGTTACACTGAAGCTTTCTTT. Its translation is CASRIGKNRYTEAFF.

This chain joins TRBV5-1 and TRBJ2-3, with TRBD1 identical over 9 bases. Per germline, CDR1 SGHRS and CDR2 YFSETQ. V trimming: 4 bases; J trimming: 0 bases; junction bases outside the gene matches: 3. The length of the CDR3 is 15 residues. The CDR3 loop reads CASSRTGDSTDTQYF. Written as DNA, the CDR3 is TGCGCCAGCAGCCGGACAGGGGATAGCACAGATACGCAGTATTTT.

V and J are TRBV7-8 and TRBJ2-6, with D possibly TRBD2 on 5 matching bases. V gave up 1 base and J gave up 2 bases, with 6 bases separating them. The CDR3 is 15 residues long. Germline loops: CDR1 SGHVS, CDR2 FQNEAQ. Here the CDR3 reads CASSLVSAGANVLTF. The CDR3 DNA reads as TGTGCCAGCAGCTTAGTTAGCGCTGGGGCCAACGTCCTGACTTTC.

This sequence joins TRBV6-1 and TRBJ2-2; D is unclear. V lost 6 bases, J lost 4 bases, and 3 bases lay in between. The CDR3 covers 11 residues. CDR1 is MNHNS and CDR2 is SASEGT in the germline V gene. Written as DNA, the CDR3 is TGTGCCAGCAGGGTCACCGGGGAGCTGTTTTTT. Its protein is CASRVTGELFF.

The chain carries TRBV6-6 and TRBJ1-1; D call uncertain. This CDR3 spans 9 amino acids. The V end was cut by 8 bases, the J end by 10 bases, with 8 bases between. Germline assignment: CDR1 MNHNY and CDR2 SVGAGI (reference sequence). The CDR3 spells CASGLGAFF. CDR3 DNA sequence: TGTGCCAGCGGTCTGGGAGCTTTCTTT.